Listed below are T cell receptor beta chains from one sample, sequenced in a study of beta chain features in type 1 diabetes. Some clones are missing from TCRdb's copy, which holds only in-frame ones; the method was immunoSEQ multiplex PCR. The table lists more than 250,000 clones, less than 30% of them singletons. Sequencing was carried out using naive CD4+ T cells from blood. These receptors were collected from a young woman with type 1 diabetes. The CDR3 runs from the conserved cysteine through the conserved F or W. A D gene is named only where the DNA matches it firmly. Expanded clones are given a class, and other clones once, few, many or no size at all.

TGTGCCTCCTGGGGACAGGGGGTCTACGAGCAGTACTTC	CASWGQGVYEQYF	TRBV2	TRBJ2-7	TRBD1	-
TGTGCCAGCAGCTTTCTATCTGGACTAGCATCAAATGAGCAGTTCTTC	CASSFLSGLASNEQFF	TRBV11-2	TRBJ2-1	TRBD2	few
TGCAGCGTTTCCCGGACAGGGGATGGCTACACCTTC	CSVSRTGDGYTF	TRBV29-1	TRBJ1-2	TRBD1	-
TGTGCCAGCAGCCCCGGGACAGGAATAACCGGGGAGCTGTTTTTT	CASSPGTGITGELFF	TRBV7-3	TRBJ2-2	TRBD1	-
TGTGCCAGCAGTGAATTCCGGGGATCAGGCAACGAGCAGTACTTC	CASSEFRGSGNEQYF	TRBV25-1	TRBJ2-7	-	-
TGTGCCAGCAGTGATGGGGGGGCTCCCGATGAGCAGTTCTTC	CASSDGGAPDEQFF	TRBV6-1	TRBJ2-1	-	few
TGTGCCAGCAGATATAACACTGAAGCTTTCTTT	CASRYNTEAFF	TRBV25-1	TRBJ1-1	-	few
TGTGCCAGCAGCTCGCTCCCCAGGATCCGTGGGGCCAACGTCCTGACTTTC	CASSSLPRIRGANVLTF	TRBV5-6	TRBJ2-6	-	-
TGTGCCAGCTCACCGGCTGGCCAAGAGACCCAGTACTTC	CASSPAGQETQYF	TRBV18	TRBJ2-5	-	-
TGTGCCAGCAGTTTTGGGGAGGCCGGGGAGCTGTTTTTT	CASSFGEAGELFF	TRBV27	TRBJ2-2	-	-
TGTGCCAGCAGCCTACTCCCGGCTAGGAGCACAGATACGCAGTATTTT	CASSLLPARSTDTQYF	TRBV7-3	TRBJ2-3	-	few
TGTGCCAGCAGTTACTCGGCGGGGGAGCAGTACTTC	CASSYSAGEQYF	TRBV6-6	TRBJ2-7	-	-
TGTGCCAGCAGCTTAGGCAGTCCTGGCACAGATACGCAGTATTTT	CASSLGSPGTDTQYF	TRBV7-3	TRBJ2-3	-	-
TGTGCCACCAGCAGAGGGCCGGGACTAGCGGACAATGAGCAGTTCTTC	CATSRGPGLADNEQFF	TRBV15	TRBJ2-1	TRBD2	few